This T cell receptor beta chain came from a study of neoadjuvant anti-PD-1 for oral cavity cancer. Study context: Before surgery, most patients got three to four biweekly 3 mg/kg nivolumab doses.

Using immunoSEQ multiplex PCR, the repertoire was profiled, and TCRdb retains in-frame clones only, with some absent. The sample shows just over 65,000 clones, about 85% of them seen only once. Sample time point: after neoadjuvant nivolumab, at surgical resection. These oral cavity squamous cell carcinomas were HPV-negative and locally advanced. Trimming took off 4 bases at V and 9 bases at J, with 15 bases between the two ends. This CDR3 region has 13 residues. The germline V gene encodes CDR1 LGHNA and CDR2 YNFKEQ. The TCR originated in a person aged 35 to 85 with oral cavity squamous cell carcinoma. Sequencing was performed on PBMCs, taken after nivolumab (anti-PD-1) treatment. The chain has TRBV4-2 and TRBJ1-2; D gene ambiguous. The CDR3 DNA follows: TGTGCCAGCAGCCCCGAACTTACACCCCGCTACACCTTC. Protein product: CASSPELTPRYTF.